A single sample gave rise to the 30 T cell receptor beta chains below, sequenced in a study of lymphopenia after photon versus proton radiotherapy. This table comes from immunoSEQ multiplex PCR, and its TCRdb copy is limited to in-frame clones, with some not included. The sample lists roughly 41,000 clones; more than 75% were seen once. The sequenced sample was peripheral blood, obtained from a patient treated with photon-based radiotherapy. The origin of the receptors is a man aged 45-60 years with gastric cancer.

This sequence joins TRBV11-2 and TRBJ1-6; 7 bases are a match to TRBD1. The CDR3 totals 16 residues. J gave up 6 bases and V 5 bases, and 10 bases lay outside the gene matches. CDR1 and CDR2 from the germline V gene are SGHAT and FQNNGV. The CDR3 nucleotides read TGTGCCAGCAGCGGATCACAACAGGGGAGTAATTCACCCCTCCACTTT. It yields the protein CASSGSQQGSNSPLHF. Complete variable domain (other parts from reference TRBV11-2 and TRBJ1-6): EAGVAQSPRYKIIEKRQSVAFWCNPISGHATLYWYQQILGQGPKLLIQFQNNGVVDDSQLPKDRFSAERLKGVDSTLKIQPAKLEDSAVYLCASSGSQQGSNSPLHFGNGTRLTVT.

The gene calls are TRBV5-1 and TRBJ1-3, with D unresolved. V was trimmed by 0 bases and J by 1 base, leaving 11 bases between them. Per germline, CDR1 SGHRS and CDR2 YFSETQ. This CDR3 is built from 16 residues. CDR3 protein: CASSLEGSHSGNTIYF. CDR3 DNA: TGCGCCAGCAGCTTGGAAGGTTCCCATTCTGGAAACACCATATATTTT.

J is TRBJ2-1 and V is TRBV2, with D perhaps TRBD2 (5 bases). The CDR3 is 12 amino acids. Trimming took off 8 bases at V and 6 bases at J, with 11 bases between the two ends. The germline V gene encodes CDR1 SNHLY and CDR2 FYNNEI. The CDR3 loop is CASRLAGNEQFF. The CDR3 region has the DNA TGTGCCAGCCGGCTAGCAGGCAATGAGCAGTTCTTC.

The chain employs TRBV7-9 and TRBJ1-6; no firm D call. Looked up from germline, CDR1 is SEHNR and CDR2 is FQNEAQ (reference sequence). V gave up 0 bases and J gave up 5 bases, with 5 bases separating them. The CDR3 has 14 amino acids. This chain's CDR3 is CASSLAPDNSPLHF. The DNA of the CDR3 is TGTGCCAGCAGCTTAGCACCAGATAATTCACCCCTCCACTTT.

The chain employs TRBV5-6 and TRBJ1-1; 7 bases are shared with TRBD1. Germline V gene data show CDR1 as SGHDT and CDR2 as YYEEEE. Unmatched junction bases numbered 4, after V lost 2 bases and J lost 0 bases. This CDR3 comprises 15 residues. The CDR3 region is CASSFYRGLNTEAFF. Written as DNA, the CDR3 is TGTGCCAGCAGCTTCTACAGGGGCTTGAACACTGAAGCTTTCTTT. Full variable domain (rest looked up from reference TRBV5-6 and TRBJ1-1): DAGVTQSPTHLIKTRGQQVTLRCSPKSGHDTVSWYQQALGQGPQFIFQYYEEEERQRGNFPDRFSGHQFPNYSSELNVNALLLGDSALYLCASSFYRGLNTEAFFGQGTRLTVV.

The chain carries TRBV5-1 and TRBJ1-2, with no clear D. Looked up from germline, CDR1 is SGHRS and CDR2 is YFSETQ. Trimming pared 0 bases from V and 4 bases from J, leaving 22 bases between. The CDR3 spans 18 residues. CDR3 bases: TGCGCCAGCAGCTTGGCCCGAAAAAAGAGAAGCCTAGGCTATGGCTACACCTTC. Protein: CASSLARKKRSLGYGYTF.

This clone was seen a single time. This sequence joins TRBV28 and TRBJ1-2; 10 bases are a match to TRBD1. CDR3 length equals 16 residues. The V and J ends lost 1 base and 4 bases, in that order; junction bases with no gene match: 6. Per germline, CDR1 MDHEN and CDR2 SYDVKM. CDR3 loop: CASSLSRTGGTYGYTF. CDR3 DNA: TGTGCCAGCAGTTTATCCCGGACAGGGGGAACCTATGGCTACACCTTC.

CDR3: CASSYSKSTDTQYF. The CDR3 DNA reads TGTGCCAGCAGTTACTCGAAGAGCACAGATACGCAGTATTTT. The rearrangement uses TRBV6-6 and TRBJ2-3, with D unclear. The V end lost 0 bases, the J end lost 0 bases, and 4 bases lay between the germline ends. This CDR3 is 14 amino acids long. Germline V gives CDR1 MNHNY, CDR2 SVGAGI (reference sequence).

The J gene is TRBJ2-3, the V gene TRBV30; possibly TRBD1 for D (5 bases). This CDR3 contains 20 residues. The V end was cut by 0 bases, the J end by 0 bases, with 25 bases between. Looked up from germline, CDR1 is GTSNPN and CDR2 is SVGIG (reference sequence). CDR3 amino acids: CAWSVRLGQPNPLSTDTQYF. In DNA form, the CDR3 reads TGTGCCTGGAGTGTACGGTTGGGGCAGCCCAATCCCCTTAGCACAGATACGCAGTATTTT.

Only one count was recorded for this clone. The V call is TRBV30, the J call TRBJ2-2; D possibly matches TRBD1 or TRBD2 (5 bases each). Deletions cut 8 bases from V and 4 bases from J, with 20 bases between. CDR1 and CDR2 (germline): GTSNPN, SVGIG (reference sequence). This CDR3 is 15 amino acids long. The chain's CDR3 is CAPLVEGSGTGELFF. The CDR3 DNA reads as TGTGCCCCCCTAGTTGAGGGGTCGGGCACCGGGGAGCTGTTTTTT.

The count of this clone is one. The chain carries TRBV6-5 and TRBJ1-3; tentative D call: TRBD1 (5 bases). CDR1 MNHEY and CDR2 SVGAGI come from the germline V gene. V was cut by 6 bases and J by 2 bases, with 11 bases left in between. There are 14 residues in the CDR3. CDR3 bases: TGTGCCAGCAGACCCCGACAGACTGGAAACACCATATATTTT. Protein sequence: CASRPRQTGNTIYF.

This clone was detected only once. This sequence joins TRBV12-5 and TRBJ2-7; 13 bases line up with TRBD2. The V gene end was trimmed by 2 bases and the J gene end by 7 bases; junction bases not matched to a gene: 8. The CDR3 is made up of 16 amino acids. Germline values: CDR1 LGHNT, CDR2 FRNRAP. CDR3 residues: CASGLQRLAGGREQYF. The DNA of the CDR3 is TGTGCTAGTGGTTTGCAGAGACTAGCGGGAGGTCGTGAGCAGTACTTC.

V is TRBV14 and J is TRBJ2-5; D remains unclear. With the DNA end fitting TRBJ2-7 better, the J assignment may be wrong. The germline V gene has CDR1 SGHDN and CDR2 FVKESK. This CDR3 spans 12 amino acids. The CDR3 here is CASSQTSYEQYF. For the CDR3, the DNA is TGTGCCAGCAGCCAAACCAGCTACGAGCAGTACTTC.

There are a few counts of this clone. The chain combines TRBV9 with TRBJ1-2, with D possibly being TRBD1 (5 bases). The CDR3 covers 12 residues. CDR1 and CDR2 from the germline V gene are SGDLS and YYNGEE. Trimming shortened V by 2 bases and J by 5 bases, and 7 bases separated the two germline ends. The CDR3 here is CASSVTAYGYTF. DNA of the CDR3: TGTGCCAGCAGCGTGACAGCTTATGGCTACACCTTC.

The rearrangement uses TRBV27 and TRBJ2-5, with 8 bases aligning to TRBD1. The CDR3 runs 15 residues. Germline V lookup: CDR1 MNHEY, CDR2 SMNVEV (reference sequence). Losses at the gene ends were 2 bases for V and 4 bases for J; bases not matched to a gene: 6. CDR3 amino acids: CASSLRDRKPETQYF. As DNA, the CDR3 is TGTGCCAGCAGTTTAAGGGACAGGAAACCAGAGACCCAGTACTTC.

This chain joins TRBV18 and TRBJ2-3; D might be TRBD2 (6 bases). Trimming pared 6 bases from V and 2 bases from J, leaving 12 bases between. Germline assignment: CDR1 KGHSH and CDR2 LQKENI. This CDR3 is built from 14 residues. As DNA, the CDR3 is TGTGCCAGCTCCATGGACTACTTCACAGATACGCAGTATTTT. Translating it yields CASSMDYFTDTQYF.

The chain has TRBV6-5 and TRBJ1-3; TRBD1 matches at 7 bases. V was pared by 5 bases and J by 0 bases, with 4 bases of the junction left unmatched. In germline, CDR1 is MNHEY, CDR2 SVGAGI. The length of the CDR3 is 15 residues. The CDR3, as DNA: TGTGCCAGCAGTCTCCGGGACAGCTCTGGAAACACCATATATTTT. This codes for CASSLRDSSGNTIYF.

A single count supports this clone. The chain carries TRBV5-6 and TRBJ2-7, with D tentatively TRBD1 (5 bases). The CDR3 extends over 14 amino acids. Deletions cut 0 bases from V and 0 bases from J, with 7 bases between. Germline lookup yields CDR1 SGHDT and CDR2 YYEEEE. The CDR3, as DNA: TGTGCCAGCAGCTTGGACAGGAGCTCCTACGAGCAGTACTTC. It yields the protein CASSLDRSSYEQYF.

The rearrangement joins TRBV10-3 to TRBJ2-3; unclear D gene. Per germline, CDR1 ENHRY and CDR2 SYGVKD. CDR3 length: 13 amino acids. V lost 8 bases to trimming and J lost 1 base, with 10 bases between them. This CDR3 reads CAIGIRGTDTQYF. DNA of the CDR3: TGTGCCATCGGGATACGGGGCACAGATACGCAGTATTTT.

This sequence joins TRBV4-3 and TRBJ2-3; 7 bases are a match to TRBD1. Per the germline V gene, CDR1 is LGHNA and CDR2 is YSLEER. The CDR3 spans 15 residues. V gave up 1 base and J gave up 4 bases; unmatched junction bases: 5. CDR3 coding DNA: TGCGCCAGCAGCCAAGGGAACAGGGGTGCAGATACGCAGTATTTT. It is translated as CASSQGNRGADTQYF.

For the CDR3, the DNA is TGTGCCAGCACCACTTTGCCGGGACAGGGGGATTTTAACTATGGCTACACCTTC. Encoded protein: CASTTLPGQGDFNYGYTF. The chain joins TRBV2 to TRBJ1-2, with 11 bases lining up with TRBD1. CDR3 length equals 18 residues. J was trimmed by 1 base and V by 7 bases; bases with no gene match: 14. Germline-derived CDR1 and CDR2 are SNHLY and FYNNEI.

This rearrangement joins TRBV19 to TRBJ1-5, with 12 bases lining up with TRBD1. CDR3 length: 15 amino acids. In germline, CDR1 is LNHDA, CDR2 SQIVND (reference sequence). V shed 10 bases and J 7 bases; nucleotides not matched to a gene: 11. CDR3 residues: CATAAGQGARQPQHF. The CDR3 nucleotides are TGTGCCACCGCGGCGGGACAGGGGGCGAGGCAGCCCCAGCATTTT.

The chain has TRBV6-4 and TRBJ2-1; possible D gene TRBD2, 5 bases. CDR3 length equals 14 residues. Germline-derived CDR1 and CDR2 are MRHNA and SNTAGT. The germline V and J ends were trimmed by 3 bases and 8 bases, with 14 bases remaining between them. This CDR3 is CASSESSSADEQFF. The CDR3 DNA is TGTGCCAGCAGTGAATCTAGCAGCGCAGATGAGCAGTTCTTC.

This chain links TRBV5-6 with TRBJ1-1; 12 bases match TRBD1. The CDR3 is 17 residues long. Trimming at V came to 0 bases and at J to 4 bases, leaving 7 bases not matched to a gene. Germline V gives CDR1 SGHDT, CDR2 YYEEEE. CDR3 sequence: CASSLVSGQGATTEAFF. In DNA form, the CDR3 reads TGTGCCAGCAGCTTGGTTTCGGGACAGGGGGCGACCACTGAAGCTTTCTTT.

V and J are TRBV27 and TRBJ1-1; 9 positions match TRBD1. V lost 1 base, J lost 4 bases, and 1 base stayed unmatched. CDR1 and CDR2 from the germline V gene are MNHEY and SMNVEV (reference sequence). The CDR3 spans 14 residues. CDR3 nucleotides: TGTGCCAGCAGTTTATTACAGGGGGCCACTGAAGCTTTCTTT. Translated, it gives CASSLLQGATEAFF.

This clone was detected once. This chain links TRBV7-9 with TRBJ2-5; either TRBD1 or TRBD2 may fit D (5 bases each). The length of the CDR3 is 15 residues. Trimming removed 1 base from V and 7 bases from J, with 16 bases in between. CDR1 is SEHNR and CDR2 is FQNEAQ in the germline V gene (reference sequence). The DNA of the CDR3 is TGTGCCAGCAGCTTAGAAAGCGGCAGGGCGGGGACCCAGTACTTC. Its translation: CASSLESGRAGTQYF.

This clone was seen only a few times. The gene calls are TRBV19 and TRBJ2-3; 7 nucleotides match TRBD1. V lost 9 bases, J lost 2 bases, and 5 bases stayed unmatched. Germline V CDR1 and CDR2: LNHDA, SQIVND (reference sequence). The CDR3 extends over 13 amino acids. CDR3 sequence: CASRDSPTDTQYF. In nucleotides, the CDR3 is TGTGCCAGCCGGGACAGTCCCACAGATACGCAGTATTTT.

V gene TRBV18 combines with J gene TRBJ2-2, with D perhaps matching TRBD1 (6 bases). In germline, CDR1 is KGHSH, CDR2 LQKENI. Trimming shortened V by 2 bases and J by 2 bases, and 15 bases separated the two germline ends. The CDR3 covers 17 residues. The CDR3 coding sequence is TGTGCCAGCTCACCAGTAGGGTTACAGGGCAACACCGGGGAGCTGTTTTTT. Protein: CASSPVGLQGNTGELFF.

The chain's CDR3 is CASKRDTDTQYF. Here the CDR3 DNA reads TGCGCCAGCAAGCGAGACACAGATACGCAGTATTTT. The chain couples TRBV5-1 to TRBJ2-3; D unclear. Germline loops: CDR1 SGHRS, CDR2 YFSETQ. The germline V and J ends were trimmed by 6 bases and 2 bases, with 7 bases remaining between them. There are 12 residues in the CDR3.

CDR3 sequence: CASSTRGLDTEAFF. The CDR3 DNA reads as TGTGCCAGTAGTACAAGGGGGCTGGACACTGAAGCTTTCTTT. V is TRBV19 and J is TRBJ1-1; 7 bases fit TRBD1. CDR1 is LNHDA, CDR2 SQIVND, per germline (reference sequence). The CDR3 runs 14 residues. V was pared by 4 bases and J by 3 bases, with 5 bases of the junction left unmatched.